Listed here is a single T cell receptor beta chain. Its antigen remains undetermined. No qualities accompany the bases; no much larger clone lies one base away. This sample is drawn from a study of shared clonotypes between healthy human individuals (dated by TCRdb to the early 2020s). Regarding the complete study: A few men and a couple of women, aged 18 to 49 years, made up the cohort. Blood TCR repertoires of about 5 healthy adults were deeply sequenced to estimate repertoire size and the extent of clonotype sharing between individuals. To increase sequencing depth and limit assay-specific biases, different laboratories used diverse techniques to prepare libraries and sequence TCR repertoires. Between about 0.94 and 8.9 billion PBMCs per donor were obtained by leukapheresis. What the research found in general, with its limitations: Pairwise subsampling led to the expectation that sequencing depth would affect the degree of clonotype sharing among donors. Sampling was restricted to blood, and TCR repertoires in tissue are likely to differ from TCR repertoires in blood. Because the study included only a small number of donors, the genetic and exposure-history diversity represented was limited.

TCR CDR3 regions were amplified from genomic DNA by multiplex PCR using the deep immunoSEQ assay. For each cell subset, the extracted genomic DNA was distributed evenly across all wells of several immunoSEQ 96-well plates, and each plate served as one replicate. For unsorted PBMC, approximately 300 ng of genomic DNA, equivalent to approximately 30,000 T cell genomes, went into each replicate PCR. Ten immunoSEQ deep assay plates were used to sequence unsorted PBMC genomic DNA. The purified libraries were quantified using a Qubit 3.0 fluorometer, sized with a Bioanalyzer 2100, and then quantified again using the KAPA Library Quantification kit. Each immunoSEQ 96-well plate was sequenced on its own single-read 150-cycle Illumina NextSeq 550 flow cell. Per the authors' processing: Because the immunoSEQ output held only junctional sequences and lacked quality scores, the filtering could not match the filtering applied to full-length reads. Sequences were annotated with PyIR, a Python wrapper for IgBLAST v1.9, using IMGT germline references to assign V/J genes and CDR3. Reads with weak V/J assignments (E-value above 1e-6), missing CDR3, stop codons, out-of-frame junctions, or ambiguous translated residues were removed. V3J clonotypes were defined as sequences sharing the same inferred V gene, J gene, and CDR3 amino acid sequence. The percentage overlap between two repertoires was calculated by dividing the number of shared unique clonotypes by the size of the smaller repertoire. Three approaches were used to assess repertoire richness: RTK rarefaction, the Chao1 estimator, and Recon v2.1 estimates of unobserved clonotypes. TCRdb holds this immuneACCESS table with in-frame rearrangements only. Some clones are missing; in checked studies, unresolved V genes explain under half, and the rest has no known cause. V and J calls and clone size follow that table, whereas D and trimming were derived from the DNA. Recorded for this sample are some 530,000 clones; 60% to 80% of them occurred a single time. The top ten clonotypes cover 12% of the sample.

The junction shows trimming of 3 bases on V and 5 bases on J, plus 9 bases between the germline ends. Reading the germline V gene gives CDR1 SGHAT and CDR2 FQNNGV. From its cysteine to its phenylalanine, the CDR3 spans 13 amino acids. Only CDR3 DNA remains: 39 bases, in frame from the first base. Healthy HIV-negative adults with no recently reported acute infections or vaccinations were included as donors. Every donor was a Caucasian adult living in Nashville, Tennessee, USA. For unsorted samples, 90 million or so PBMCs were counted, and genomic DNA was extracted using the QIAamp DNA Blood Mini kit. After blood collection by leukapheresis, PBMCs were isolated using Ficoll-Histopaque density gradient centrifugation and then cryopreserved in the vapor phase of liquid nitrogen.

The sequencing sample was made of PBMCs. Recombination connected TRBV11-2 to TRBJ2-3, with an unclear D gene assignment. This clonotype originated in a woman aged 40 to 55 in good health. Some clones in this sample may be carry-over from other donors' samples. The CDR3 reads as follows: CASSLAPRDTQYF. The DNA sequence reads TGTGCCAGCAGCTTGGCCCCCAGAGATACGCAGTATTTT.